Listed here are 23 T cell receptor beta chains from one sample, sequenced in a study of long-term antiretroviral therapy in people with HIV. The libraries were made with immunoSEQ v3.0 at survey level. TCRdb's table, derived via immunoSEQ multiplex PCR, lists solely in-frame clones and lacks some. The table includes about 19,000 clones, 76% detected once. The sample in question was unsorted PBMCs, obtained 0.5 years before starting antiretroviral therapy. These receptors were taken from a woman aged 50 to 60 with HIV.

This clone has just one count. The chain combines TRBV19 with TRBJ1-1; 9 nucleotides agree with TRBD1. The CDR3 extends over 13 amino acids. J lost 5 bases, V lost 8 bases, and 6 bases had no gene match. Germline V gives CDR1 LNHDA, CDR2 SQIVND (reference sequence). The CDR3 reads CASQRTGVTEAFF. The CDR3 DNA sequence: TGTGCCAGTCAGAGGACAGGGGTGACTGAAGCTTTCTTT. Variable domain in full (rest from reference TRBV19 and TRBJ1-1): DGGITQSPKYLFRKEGQNVTLSCEQNLNHDAMYWYRQDPGQGLRLIYYSQIVNDFQKGDIAEGYSVSREKKESFPLTVTSAQKNPTAFYLCASQRTGVTEAFFGQGTRLTVV.

V gene TRBV4-1 combines with J gene TRBJ1-4, with 7 bases that match TRBD1. The V gene's germline CDR1 is MGHRA and CDR2 YSYEKL. The CDR3 has 18 residues. V lost 3 bases and J lost 4; bases outside the gene matches: 14. As DNA, the CDR3 is TGCGCCAGCAGCCACCTATTATGGGGAGACAGGGTTAATGAAAAACTGTTTTTT. Its protein is CASSHLLWGDRVNEKLFF.

The chain couples TRBV11-3 to TRBJ2-2; D remains unclear. The length of the CDR3 is 13 residues. Looked up from germline, CDR1 is SGHNT and CDR2 is YENEEA. The ends were cut back, 5 bases at V and 0 bases at J, with 4 bases in the middle. This chain's CDR3 is CASSKTNTGELFF. The DNA for the CDR3 is TGTGCCAGCAGCAAAACGAACACCGGGGAGCTGTTTTTT.

The chain joins TRBV27 to TRBJ2-2, with TRBD2 matching 9 bases. CDR3 length: 14 residues. CDR1 is MNHEY and CDR2 is SMNVEV in the germline V gene (reference sequence). With 6 bases clipped from V and 4 bases from J, the junction kept 3 bases outside the gene matches. Here the CDR3 DNA reads TGTGCCAGCAGGCTTAGCGGGGGCACCGGGGAGCTGTTTTTT. Residues: CASRLSGGTGELFF.

V and J are TRBV7-2 and TRBJ2-2; 12 bases match TRBD2. Trimming cost V 5 bases and J 5 bases; bases outside gene matches: 3. The germline gives CDR1 SGHTA, CDR2 FQGNSA. The CDR3 runs to 15 residues. This chain's CDR3 is CASSATSGGTGELFF. The DNA for the CDR3 is TGTGCCAGCAGCGCGACTAGCGGGGGTACCGGGGAGCTGTTTTTT.

The chain is built from TRBV5-1 and TRBJ2-2; the D call may be TRBD1 or TRBD2 (5 bases each). V lost 0 bases, J lost 0 bases, and 12 bases lay in between. The germline V gene encodes CDR1 SGHRS and CDR2 YFSETQ. The CDR3 consists of 17 residues. In DNA, the CDR3 is TGCGCCAGCAGCTTGGGGAACCGGGACCCGAACACCGGGGAGCTGTTTTTT. The encoded protein is CASSLGNRDPNTGELFF.

The gene calls are TRBV29-1 and TRBJ2-3; D is uncertain. V was pared by 4 bases and J by 6 bases, with 11 bases between. The germline V gene encodes CDR1 SQVTM and CDR2 ANQGSEA. The CDR3 consists of 12 residues. The CDR3 region is CSVGKLQDTQYF. The CDR3, as DNA: TGCAGCGTTGGTAAGCTCCAGGATACGCAGTATTTT.

The genes are TRBV7-2 and TRBJ1-4, with a possible D match to TRBD1 (6 bases). The CDR3 extends over 15 amino acids. Germline CDR1 and CDR2: SGHTA and FQGNSA. The V gene lost 2 bases and the J gene lost 6 bases, with 13 bases spanning the gap. CDR3: CASSLSQGYYEKLFF. The CDR3 DNA is TGTGCCAGCAGCTTATCACAGGGTTATTATGAAAAACTGTTTTTT.

In DNA, the CDR3 is TGCGCCAGCAGTGAATGGGACAGGAAAGAAGCTTTCTTT. The encoded protein is CASSEWDRKEAFF. V gene TRBV10-2 combines with J gene TRBJ1-1; 8 nucleotides agree with TRBD1. The junction had 5 bases not matched to a gene; V was cut back by 3 bases and J by 8 bases. The V gene's germline CDR1 is WSHSY and CDR2 SAAADI. This CDR3 contains 13 residues.

This clone showed up just a few times. The rearrangement joins TRBV9 to TRBJ1-2, with TRBD1 identical over 9 bases. The ends lost 2 bases at V and 7 bases at J; junction bases unmatched: 3. Looked up from germline, CDR1 is SGDLS and CDR2 is YYNGEE. The CDR3 extends over 13 amino acids. This chain's CDR3 is CASSVGTGFGYTF. In nucleotides, the CDR3 is TGTGCCAGCAGCGTTGGGACAGGGTTTGGCTACACCTTC.

The gene calls are TRBV27 and TRBJ1-6, with 7 bases identical to TRBD1. This CDR3 has 18 residues. Germline V gives CDR1 MNHEY, CDR2 SMNVEV (reference sequence). V was clipped by 6 bases and J by 9 bases; unmatched bases: 20. For the CDR3, the DNA is TGTGCCAGCAGCACCGACAGGGAGGGGTATAGGAGGGTTTCACCCCTCCACTTT. This translates into CASSTDREGYRRVSPLHF.

This clone was seen a handful of times. This chain uses TRBV10-1 with TRBJ2-2; 7 bases fit TRBD2. V lost 0 bases to trimming and J lost 6 bases; unmatched junction nucleotides: 1. CDR1 and CDR2 (germline): WNHNN, SYGVQD (reference sequence). CDR3 size: 14 residues. CDR3 residues: CASSESAGAGELFF. CDR3 coding DNA: TGCGCCAGCAGTGAGTCCGCGGGGGCCGGGGAGCTGTTTTTT.

V gene TRBV11-2 combines with J gene TRBJ2-1, with 10 positions matching TRBD1. The germline CDR1 and CDR2 sequences are SGHAT and FQNNGV. J lost 14 bases, V lost 1 base, and 5 bases had no gene match. The CDR3 totals 13 residues. The CDR3 is CASSLGQGALEFF. The CDR3 nucleotides read TGTGCCAGCAGCTTAGGACAGGGGGCCCTGGAGTTCTTC.

The V gene is TRBV7-2, the J gene TRBJ2-1, with D possibly being TRBD2 (5 bases). Per germline, CDR1 SGHTA and CDR2 FQGNSA. The CDR3 is 14 amino acids. V was cut by 5 bases and J by 4 bases, with 12 bases left in between. The CDR3 spells CASSLVSGYNEQFF. In nucleotides, the CDR3 is TGTGCCAGCAGCCTAGTCTCGGGATACAATGAGCAGTTCTTC.

This rearrangement joins TRBV9 to TRBJ2-4; 8 bases map to TRBD1. V gave up 4 bases and J gave up 8 bases; unmatched junction bases: 5. Germline V CDR1 and CDR2: SGDLS, YYNGEE. The CDR3 covers 13 residues. The CDR3 region is CASSLTTGDIQYF. The CDR3 DNA follows: TGTGCCAGCAGCCTCACGACAGGGGACATTCAGTACTTC.

The J gene is TRBJ1-6, the V gene TRBV19; 11 bases fit TRBD1. V lost 6 bases, J lost 8 bases, and 6 bases stayed unmatched. This CDR3 has 15 amino acids. The germline gives CDR1 LNHDA, CDR2 SQIVND (reference sequence). CDR3 loop: CASRSRTGGDSPLHF. DNA for the CDR3: TGTGCCAGTAGGTCTCGGACAGGGGGCGATTCACCCCTCCACTTT.

The V call is TRBV6-1, the J call TRBJ2-1; a weak D match, TRBD1 (5 bases). Trimming left V 4 bases short and J 4 bases short, with 11 bases between. CDR1 is MNHNS and CDR2 is SASEGT in the germline V gene. CDR3 size: 14 residues. CDR3 amino acids: CASSATRQYNEQFF. The CDR3 DNA follows: TGTGCCAGCAGTGCCACTCGACAGTACAATGAGCAGTTCTTC.

This clone appeared a few times. The chain is built from TRBV13 and TRBJ2-7, with 15 bases matching TRBD2. Germline values: CDR1 PRHDT, CDR2 FYEKMQ (reference sequence). Trimming removed 4 bases from V and 4 bases from J; junction bases left unmatched: 2. The CDR3 runs 15 residues. CDR3 DNA: TGTGCCAGCAGCTGGGGGACTAGCGGGGGGTACGAGCAGTACTTC. Translation gives CASSWGTSGGYEQYF. Full variable domain (rest looked up from reference TRBV13 and TRBJ2-7): AAGVIQSPRHLIKEKRETATLKCYPIPRHDTVYWYQQGPGQDPQFLISFYEKMQSDKGSIPDRFSAQQFSDYHSELNMSSLELGDSALYFCASSWGTSGGYEQYFGPGTRLTVT.

V usage is TRBV2 and J usage is TRBJ2-5; 10 nucleotides agree with TRBD2. The junction had 13 bases not matched to a gene; V was cut back by 7 bases and J by 5 bases. Germline V gene data show CDR1 as SNHLY and CDR2 as FYNNEI. The CDR3 totals 16 residues. The CDR3 region is CASIGPLAGGLETQYF. In DNA form, the CDR3 reads TGTGCCAGCATCGGGCCTTTAGCGGGGGGATTGGAGACCCAGTACTTC. Together with reference TRBV2 and TRBJ2-5, the CDR3 gives the full variable domain: EPEVTQTPSHQVTQMGQEVILRCVPISNHLYFYWYRQILGQKVEFLVSFYNNEISEKSEIFDDQFSVERPDGSNFTLKIRSTKLEDSAMYFCASIGPLAGGLETQYFGPGTRLLVL.

V gene TRBV7-2 combines with J gene TRBJ1-1; D is unresolved. V lost 5 bases and J lost 1, with 11 bases in between. CDR3 length: 14 amino acids. Per the germline V gene, CDR1 is SGHTA and CDR2 is FQGNSA. The CDR3 reads CASSVPLPNTEAFF. The CDR3 DNA sequence: TGTGCCAGCAGCGTCCCTCTCCCGAACACTGAAGCTTTCTTT.

The table lists this clone with a few counts. The rearrangement uses TRBV19 and TRBJ1-5; 9 nucleotides match TRBD1. The CDR3 contains 15 residues. Trimming took 5 bases from V and 3 from J; bases not matched to a gene: 5. The germline V gene has CDR1 LNHDA and CDR2 SQIVND (reference sequence). This chain's CDR3 is CASSDRDRVNQPQHF. The CDR3 DNA reads TGTGCCAGTAGTGACCGGGACAGGGTCAATCAGCCCCAGCATTTT.

In this sample, this clone turned up once. The gene calls are TRBV7-2 and TRBJ2-1, with 9 bases aligning to TRBD2. The CDR3 has 15 amino acids. The V gene end was trimmed by 2 bases and the J gene end by 6 bases; junction bases not matched to a gene: 5. Germline lookup yields CDR1 SGHTA and CDR2 FQGNSA. Here the CDR3 DNA reads TGTGCCAGCAGCTTACAGGCTAGCGGGATCAATGAGCAGTTCTTC. This codes for CASSLQASGINEQFF.

The chain has TRBV5-1 and TRBJ2-6; maybe TRBD1 (5 bases). The CDR3 has 15 amino acids. V shed 3 bases and J shed 4 bases, with 11 bases lying between them. Germline V lookup: CDR1 SGHRS, CDR2 YFSETQ. The CDR3 nucleotides read TGCGCCAGCAGCTCAAGGGGTTCAGGGGCCAACGTCCTGACTTTC. It encodes CASSSRGSGANVLTF.